The 21 T cell receptor beta chains below were found in one sample sequenced in a study of Graves' ophthalmopathy and Graves' hyperthyroidism. Beta-chain TCR CDR3 regions were amplified from RNA transcripts. RT-PCR was first run with HTBI primers, then multiplex PCR in a second round. TCRdb analysed the multiplex PCR reads with MiXCR anew, one entry per CDR3 protein. The sample contains approximately 700,000 distinct CDR3 sequences, roughly two fifths of which appear only once. The sequenced sample consisted of peripheral blood. All receptors derive from an adult man with Graves' ophthalmopathy.

This clonotype was counted between two and nine times. The V gene is TRBV19, the J gene TRBJ1-1, with unresolved D. The germline gives CDR1 LNHDA, CDR2 SQIVND (reference sequence). V lost 7 bases and J lost 1, with 7 bases in between. The CDR3 is 12 residues long. The CDR3 protein is CASNEGNTEAFF. In DNA form, the CDR3 reads TGTGCCAGTAATGAGGGGAACACTGAAGCTTTCTTT.

The rearrangement links TRBV12-3 or TRBV12-4 to TRBJ1-6, with TRBD1 matching over 10 bases. The CDR3 runs 16 residues. The V segment lost 3 bases and the J segment 9 bases; nucleotides outside the gene matches: 8. CDR3 residues: CASSFMGTGAASPLHF. In nucleotides, the CDR3 is TGTGCCAGCAGTTTCATGGGGACAGGGGCTGCTTCACCCCTCCACTTT.

There are many counts of this clonotype. In DNA form, the CDR3 reads TGTGCCAGCAGCTTAAGTCCGCCACCTATCTCTGGGGCCAACGTCCTGACTTTC. Residues: CASSLSPPPISGANVLTF. The gene calls are TRBV7-8 and TRBJ2-6; D is unresolved. V dropped 2 bases and J dropped 0 bases, with 14 bases sitting between them. Germline V gene data show CDR1 as SGHVS and CDR2 as FQNEAQ. CDR3 length: 18 residues.

This chain uses TRBV7-8 with TRBJ2-7; 7 positions agree with TRBD1. This CDR3 has 14 residues. J gave up 2 bases and V 6 bases, and 7 bases lay outside the gene matches. CDR1 is SGHVS and CDR2 is FQNEAQ in the germline V gene. This CDR3 is CASRTGRVTYEQYF. The DNA of the CDR3 is TGTGCCAGCAGGACAGGGCGTGTGACCTACGAGCAGTACTTC.

This chain joins TRBV24-1 and TRBJ2-3; D not resolved. V lost 4 bases and J lost 1, with 2 bases in between. CDR3 length: 12 amino acids. Germline V gene data show CDR1 as KGHDR and CDR2 as SFDVKD. Here the CDR3 reads CATSEGTDTQYF. The CDR3 region has the DNA TGTGCCACCAGTGAGGGCACAGATACGCAGTATTTT.

This clonotype was picked up many times. This chain joins TRBV9 and TRBJ1-2; TRBD1 aligns across 8 bases. Germline CDR1 SGDLS, CDR2 YYNGEE. This CDR3 is built from 15 residues. Trimming at V came to 2 bases and at J to 3 bases, leaving 6 bases not matched to a gene. The CDR3 nucleotides are TGTGCCAGCAGCGTTACCGGGACAGGCGACTATGGCTACACCTTC. Its protein is CASSVTGTGDYGYTF.

This clonotype was counted many times. V gene TRBV10-3 combines with J gene TRBJ2-6; perhaps TRBD2 as D (6 bases). CDR1 ENHRY and CDR2 SYGVKD come from the germline V gene. Trimming stripped 10 bases from V and 1 base from J, with 11 bases between. The CDR3 has 14 residues. The CDR3 sequence is CATVAGSGANVLTF. The CDR3 DNA reads as TGTGCCACCGTGGCGGGGTCTGGGGCCAACGTCCTGACTTTC.

There are a few counts of this clonotype. The rearrangement uses TRBV5-6 and TRBJ2-7; D gene ambiguous. The germline gives CDR1 SGHDT, CDR2 YYEEEE. The CDR3 covers 14 residues. V shed 2 bases and J shed 2 bases, with 11 bases lying between them. The CDR3 loop reads CASSLKGGTYEQYF. CDR3 bases: TGTGCCAGCAGCTTAAAAGGCGGTACCTACGAGCAGTACTTC.

The count of this clonotype is one. A much larger clone lies one base from this, so it may be a read error. The chain joins TRBV12-3 or TRBV12-4 to TRBJ1-5, with D hard to call. The CDR3 covers 14 residues. The CDR3 reads CAGSFRRLNQPQHF. In nucleotides, the CDR3 is TGTGCCGGCAGCTTCAGGAGACTCAATCAGCCCCAGCATTTT.

The chain is built from TRBV7-9 and TRBJ1-2; 7 nucleotides line up with TRBD1. V was pared by 5 bases and J by 4 bases, with 7 bases of the junction left unmatched. The CDR3 is 14 residues long. Germline CDR1 SEHNR, CDR2 FQNEAQ (reference sequence). The CDR3 region is CASSPRTGVYGYTF. The CDR3 region has the DNA TGTGCCAGCAGCCCTCGGACAGGCGTCTATGGCTACACCTTC. The complete variable domain, with remaining parts taken from reference TRBV7-9 and TRBJ1-2, reads DTGVSQNPRHKITKRGQNVTFRCDPISEHNRLYWYRQTLGQGPEFLTYFQNEAQLEKSRLLSDRFSAERPKGSFSTLEIQRTEQGDSAMYLCASSPRTGVYGYTFGSGTRLTVV.

V is TRBV20-1 and J is TRBJ1-2; 7 positions match TRBD1. The CDR3 spans 13 residues. The V gene's germline CDR1 is DFQATT and CDR2 SNEGSKA (reference sequence). Trimming at V came to 6 bases and at J to 3 bases, leaving 7 bases not matched to a gene. The CDR3 coding sequence is TGCAGTGCCAGGGTCCAGGGGGACTATGGCTACACCTTC. It specifies CSARVQGDYGYTF.

The J gene is TRBJ1-6, the V gene TRBV5-5; TRBD1 agrees at 7 bases. The junction had 8 bases not matched to a gene; V was cut back by 5 bases and J by 9 bases. The CDR3 covers 14 residues. Looked up from germline, CDR1 is SGHKS and CDR2 is YYEKEE (reference sequence). CDR3 coding DNA: TGTGCCAGCAGTTTTGACAGGGACCGTTCACCCCTCCACTTT. Protein product: CASSFDRDRSPLHF.

About this clonotype itself: At one end the junction does not follow the germline gene, possibly because of a read error. The chain employs TRBV20-1 and TRBJ2-7; the D gene is possibly TRBD2 (5 bases). The germline gives CDR1 DFQATT, CDR2 SNEGSKA (reference sequence). There are 13 residues in the CDR3. The CDR3 bases are TGCAGTGCCATAGTAAGCGGAACCTACGGGCAGTACTTC. This codes for CSAIVSGTYGQYF.

The chain recombines TRBV6-4 with TRBJ2-3, with a tentative D call TRBD2 (7 bases). V was pared by 2 bases and J by 2 bases, with 8 bases between. The CDR3 loop spans 14 amino acids. Per the germline V gene, CDR1 is MRHNA and CDR2 is SNTAGT. CDR3 coding DNA: TGTGCCAGCAGTGACGGGGGGGCCACAGATACGCAGTATTTT. Translating it yields CASSDGGATDTQYF.

This clonotype was seen many times. The gene calls are TRBV7-9 and TRBJ2-5; D might be TRBD2 (5 bases). Germline loops: CDR1 SEHNR, CDR2 FQNEAQ (reference sequence). V was trimmed by 4 bases and J by 1 base, leaving 10 bases between them. The CDR3 consists of 14 residues. The chain's CDR3 is CASSSGIGQETQYF. The CDR3 DNA follows: TGTGCCAGCAGCTCGGGAATAGGCCAAGAGACCCAGTACTTC.

This chain joins TRBV20-1 and TRBJ1-2; D remains unclear. The germline V gene encodes CDR1 DFQATT and CDR2 SNEGSKA (reference sequence). The CDR3 totals 12 residues. Trimming left V 6 bases short and J 8 bases short, with 16 bases between. The CDR3 region has the DNA TGCAGTGCCCCCTTCCCCCGAGGAGGCTACACCTTC. As protein: CSAPFPRGGYTF.

This clonotype was picked up many times. The chain recombines TRBV9 with TRBJ2-5; D is unclear. The CDR3 runs 14 residues. Germline V gene sequence: CDR1 SGDLS, CDR2 YYNGEE. V was trimmed by 0 bases and J by 5 bases, leaving 11 bases between them. The DNA of the CDR3 is TGTGCCAGCAGCGTAGACGGGCAGTACGAGACCCAGTACTTC. Protein sequence: CASSVDGQYETQYF. The full variable domain, completed using reference TRBV9 and TRBJ2-5, is DSGVTQTPKHLITATGQRVTLRCSPRSGDLSVYWYQQSLDQGLQFLIQYYNGEERAKGNILERFSAQQFPDLHSELNLSSLELGDSALYFCASSVDGQYETQYFGPGTRLLVL.

The count of this clonotype is one. The rearrangement joins TRBV10-3 to TRBJ2-2, with 10 positions matching TRBD1. J was trimmed by 8 bases and V by 4 bases; bases with no gene match: 1. The CDR3 runs to 13 residues. Germline lookup yields CDR1 ENHRY and CDR2 SYGVKD. CDR3 in amino acids: CAISGQGAGELFF. CDR3 bases: TGTGCCATCAGTGGACAGGGGGCTGGGGAGCTGTTTTTT.

The chain recombines TRBV10-3 with TRBJ2-5; 8 bases map to TRBD2. CDR1 is ENHRY, CDR2 SYGVKD, per germline. The CDR3 runs to 12 residues. Trimming removed 7 bases from V and 4 bases from J; junction bases left unmatched: 2. CDR3 residues: CAITAGGETQYF. The CDR3, as DNA: TGTGCCATCACTGCGGGGGGAGAGACCCAGTACTTC.

This clonotype was seen a handful of times. The chain combines TRBV5-1 with TRBJ1-4, with D perhaps matching TRBD1 (6 bases). The CDR3 contains 15 residues. Germline CDR1 reads SGHRS; CDR2 reads YFSETQ. V was pared by 4 bases and J by 5 bases, with 15 bases between. CDR3 sequence: CASSRGGSENEKLFF. The CDR3 bases are TGCGCCAGCAGCCGAGGGGGGTCAGAGAATGAAAAACTGTTTTTT.

The chain joins TRBV20-1 to TRBJ2-6; D call uncertain. Germline CDR1 is DFQATT and CDR2 is SNEGSKA (reference sequence). The ends were cut back, 6 bases at V and 0 bases at J, with 12 bases in the middle. The length of the CDR3 is 15 residues. CDR3 coding DNA: TGCAGTGCAGCCCTGGGTAGCTCTGGGGCCAACGTCCTGACTTTC. Translating gives CSAALGSSGANVLTF.